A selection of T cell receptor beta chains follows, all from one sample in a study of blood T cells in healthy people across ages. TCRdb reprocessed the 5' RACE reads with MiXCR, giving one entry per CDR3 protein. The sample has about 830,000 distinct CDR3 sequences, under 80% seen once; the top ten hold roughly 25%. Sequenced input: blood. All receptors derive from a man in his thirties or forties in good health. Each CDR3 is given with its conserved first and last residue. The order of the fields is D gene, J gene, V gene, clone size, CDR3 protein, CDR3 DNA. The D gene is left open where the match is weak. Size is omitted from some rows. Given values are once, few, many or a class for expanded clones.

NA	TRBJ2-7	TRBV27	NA	CASRSAARSYEQYF	TGTGCCAGCAGGTCGGCTGCACGCTCCTACGAGCAGTACTTC
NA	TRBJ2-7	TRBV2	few	CASSDIYEQYF	TGTGCCAGCAGTGATATCTACGAGCAGTACTTC
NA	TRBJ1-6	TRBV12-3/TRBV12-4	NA	CASSFKGYNSPLHF	TGTGCCAGCAGTTTTAAGGGTTATAATTCACCCCTCCACTTT
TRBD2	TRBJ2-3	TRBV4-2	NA	CASSQDYLARGGKDTQYF	TGTGCCAGCAGCCAAGATTATCTGGCTCGCGGGGGGAAAGATACGCAGTATTTT
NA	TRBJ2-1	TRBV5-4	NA	CASSQEGHRPNEQFF	TGTGCCAGCAGCCAAGAAGGACACCGACCCAATGAGCAGTTCTTC
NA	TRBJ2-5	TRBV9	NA	CASSVAVALQETQYF	TGTGCCAGCAGCGTAGCGGTGGCCTTACAAGAGACCCAGTACTTC
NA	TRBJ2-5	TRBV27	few	CASSRTGRGEETQYF	TGTGCCAGCAGCCGAACGGGCAGAGGGGAAGAGACCCAGTACTTC
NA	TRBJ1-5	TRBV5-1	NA	CASSIKSQPQHF	TGCGCCAGCAGCATCAAGTCGCAGCCCCAGCATTTT
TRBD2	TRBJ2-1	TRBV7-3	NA	CASGSGGASNERFF	TGTGCCAGCGGTAGCGGGGGGGCCAGCAATGAGCGGTTCTTC
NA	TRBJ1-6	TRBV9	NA	CASSVDGGSPLHF	TGTGCCAGCAGCGTAGACGGGGGATCACCCCTCCACTTT
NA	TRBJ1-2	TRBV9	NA	CASSVGVGSSYGYTF	TGTGCCAGCAGCGTAGGGGTCGGATCCAGCTATGGCTACACCTTC
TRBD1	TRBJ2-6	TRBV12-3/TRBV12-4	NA	CASSLSSIGTESSGANVLTF	TGTGCCAGCAGTTTAAGTTCTATCGGGACAGAAAGCTCTGGGGCCAACGTCCTGACTTTC
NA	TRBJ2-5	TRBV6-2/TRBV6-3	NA	CASSFQLRGTSQETQYF	TGTGCCAGCAGTTTCCAACTTCGGGGGACCTCCCAAGAGACCCAGTACTTC
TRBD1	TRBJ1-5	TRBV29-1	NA	CSVAGTGGQPQHF	TGCAGCGTAGCCGGGACAGGGGGTCAGCCCCAGCATTTT
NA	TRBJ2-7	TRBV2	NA	CASSGWWTEDGGSSYEQYF	TGTGCCAGCAGTGGATGGTGGACAGAGGACGGGGGGAGCTCCTACGAGCAGTACTTC
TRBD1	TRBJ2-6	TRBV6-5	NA	CASSSGTGVQGPGANVLTF	TGTGCCAGCAGTTCCGGGACAGGGGTGCAAGGTCCTGGGGCCAACGTCCTGACTTTC
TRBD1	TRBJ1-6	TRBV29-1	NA	CSAADREDSPPHF	TGCAGCGCAGCGGACAGGGAAGATTCACCCCCCCACTTT
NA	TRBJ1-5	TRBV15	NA	CATSVSRGDSQPQHF	TGTGCCACCAGCGTAAGCAGGGGTGATAGTCAGCCCCAGCATTTT
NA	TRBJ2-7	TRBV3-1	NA	CASSQESQGRYEQYF	TGTGCCAGCAGCCAAGAGAGTCAGGGGCGATACGAGCAGTACTTC
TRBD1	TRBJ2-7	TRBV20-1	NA	CSARVWGRQGTYEQYF	TGCAGTGCTAGAGTCTGGGGAAGACAGGGAACTTACGAGCAGTACTTC
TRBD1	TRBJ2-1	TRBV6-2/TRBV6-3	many	CASRRIRQGSSEQFF	TGTGCCAGCAGGCGGATCCGACAGGGATCGAGTGAGCAGTTCTTC
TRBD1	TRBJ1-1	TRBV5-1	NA	CASSLDGGTVYPGTEAFF	TGCGCCAGCAGCTTGGATGGCGGGACAGTCTATCCCGGCACTGAAGCTTTCTTT
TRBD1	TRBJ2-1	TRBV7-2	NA	CASSNLPRDRGRDEQFF	TGTGCCAGCAGCAACCTACCACGGGACAGGGGTAGGGATGAGCAGTTCTTC
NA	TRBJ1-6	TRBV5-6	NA	CASSYIQGHLPLHF	TGTGCCAGCAGCTACATCCAGGGGCATCTACCCCTCCACTTT
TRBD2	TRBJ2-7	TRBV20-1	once	CSAWRLAGGPYEQYF	TGCAGTGCTTGGCGGCTAGCGGGGGGGCCCTACGAGCAGTACTTC
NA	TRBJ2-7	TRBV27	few	CASSLFTGYHEQYF	TGTGCCAGCAGTTTATTCACAGGGTACCACGAGCAGTACTTC
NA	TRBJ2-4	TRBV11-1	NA	CASSFWSRDIQYF	TGTGCCAGCAGCTTCTGGTCCCGGGACATTCAGTACTTC
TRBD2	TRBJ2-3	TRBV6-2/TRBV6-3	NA	CASSYAPGLASNTQYF	TGTGCCAGCAGTTACGCCCCGGGACTAGCGTCAAATACGCAGTATTTT
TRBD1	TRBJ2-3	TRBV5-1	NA	CASSGETGRRTDTQYF	TGCGCCAGCAGCGGGGAGACAGGGCGTAGGACAGATACGCAGTATTTT
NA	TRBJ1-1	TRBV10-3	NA	CAISDRSEAFF	TGTGCCATCAGTGACCGGTCCGAAGCTTTCTTT
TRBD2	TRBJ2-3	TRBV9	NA	CASSIDSGGGYTDTQYF	TGTGCCAGCAGCATTGATAGCGGGGGGGGATACACAGATACGCAGTATTTT
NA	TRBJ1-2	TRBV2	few	CASTEQGVYGYTF	TGTGCCAGCACAGAACAGGGCGTCTATGGCTACACCTTC
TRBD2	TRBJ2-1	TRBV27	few	CASSLASGGPNEQFF	TGTGCCAGCAGTTTAGCTAGCGGGGGGCCCAATGAGCAGTTCTTC
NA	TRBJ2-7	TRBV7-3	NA	CASSPRDRLSYEQYF	TGTGCCAGCAGCCCCAGAGACAGGTTGTCCTACGAGCAGTACTTC
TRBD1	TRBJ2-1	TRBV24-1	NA	CATGQGLGEQFF	TGTGCCACCGGACAGGGTTTGGGTGAGCAGTTCTTC
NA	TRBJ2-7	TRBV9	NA	CASSARVSGGQYF	TGTGCGAGCAGCGCCCGGGTCTCGGGCGGGCAGTACTTC
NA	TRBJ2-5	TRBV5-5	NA	CASTPGLDPLTQYF	TGTGCCAGCACCCCCGGTTTGGATCCGTTGACCCAGTACTTC
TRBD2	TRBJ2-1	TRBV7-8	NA	CASSSSERGILHHISSYNEQFF	TGTGCCAGCAGTTCAAGCGAGCGGGGGATTTTACACCACATCAGCTCCTACAATGAGCAGTTCTTC
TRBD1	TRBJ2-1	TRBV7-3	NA	CASSATGADEQFF	TGTGCCAGCAGCGCTACAGGGGCGGATGAGCAGTTCTTC
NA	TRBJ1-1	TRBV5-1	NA	CASSLEAGWAEAFF	TGCGCCAGCAGCTTGGAGGCTGGGTGGGCTGAAGCTTTCTTT
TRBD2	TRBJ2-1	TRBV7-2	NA	CASTPGLAGGLNYNEQFF	TGTGCCAGCACACCGGGACTAGCGGGGGGACTGAATTACAATGAGCAGTTCTTC